This TCR beta chain was profiled in a study of regulatory T cells in long-lasting Graves disease. Broader study findings: Persistent patients shared more public clonotypes (approximately 2,800) than new patients (nearly 1,000).

The time point: newly diagnosed GD, antithyroid drugs for less than 3 months. PBMC RNA was the source of the TCR library. An endocrinology department in Xi'an, China, recruited the patients. This clonotype was recorded a few times. Its specificity is unknown. CDR3 length: 19 amino acids. Germline CDR1 is SQVTM and CDR2 is ANQGSEA. Trimming shortened V by 3 bases and J by 1 base, and 22 bases separated the two germline ends. According to the study, TCR beta libraries were built with iRepertoire HTBI primers and CDR3-region Arm-PCR. TCRdb re-called the multiplex PCR reads through MiXCR, storing one row per CDR3 protein. The data hold 530,000 or so distinct CDR3 sequences, with approximately 13% observed a single time. This sample was shared with a second study, whose subject was T cells in Graves' hyperthyroidism and ophthalmopathy.

The receptor was derived from a man aged 25-45 years with Graves disease. Sequenced here: peripheral blood mononuclear cells (PBMCs), sampled at new diagnosis, from a patient treated with antithyroid drugs. This sequence joins TRBV29-1 and TRBJ1-6; possibly TRBD1 for D (5 bases). CDR3 sequence (DNA): TGCAGCGTTGACGGGGGGAGAAAGGGTGGGGGTTCCTATAATTCACCCCTCCACTTT. It encodes CSVDGGRKGGGSYNSPLHF.